This record covers a single T cell receptor beta chain. Looked up from germline, CDR1 is SGHRS and CDR2 is YFSETQ. The CDR3 has 13 amino acids. V dropped 4 bases and J dropped 10; count of bases not matched to a gene: 4. This specimen comes from a study of control samples from healthy donors and cancer patients. Generated by immunoSEQ multiplex PCR, the TCRdb table keeps only in-frame clones and is missing some. The data contain 70,000 to 85,000 clones, more than 65% of them singletons. The origin of this receptor is a man aged 55 to 69 with head and neck cancer. Sequencing input: PBMCs. The chain couples TRBV5-1 to TRBJ2-1, with TRBD2 identical over 11 bases. CDR3 coding DNA: TGCGCCAGCAGCCTGGGACTAGCGGAAGAGCAGTTCTTC. It translates to CASSLGLAEEQFF.